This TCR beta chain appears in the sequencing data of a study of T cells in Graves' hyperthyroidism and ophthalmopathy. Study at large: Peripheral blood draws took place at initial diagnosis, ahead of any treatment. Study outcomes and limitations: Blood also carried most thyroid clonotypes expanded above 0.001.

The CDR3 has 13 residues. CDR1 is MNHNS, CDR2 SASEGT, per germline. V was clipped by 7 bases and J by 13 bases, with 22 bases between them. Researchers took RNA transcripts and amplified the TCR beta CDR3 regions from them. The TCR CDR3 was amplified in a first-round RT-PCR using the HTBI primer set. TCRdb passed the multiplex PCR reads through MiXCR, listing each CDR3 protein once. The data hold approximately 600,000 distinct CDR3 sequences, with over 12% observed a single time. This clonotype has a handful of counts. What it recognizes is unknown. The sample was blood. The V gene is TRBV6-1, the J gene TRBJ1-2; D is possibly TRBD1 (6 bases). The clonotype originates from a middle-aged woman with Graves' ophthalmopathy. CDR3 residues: CASIYAGEGLGTF. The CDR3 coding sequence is TGTGCCAGCATCTACGCAGGGGAGGGTCTGGGCACCTTC.